A selection of T cell receptor beta chains follows, all from one sample in a study of blood T cell repertoires in COVID-19. Generated by immunoSEQ multiplex PCR, the TCRdb table keeps only in-frame clones and is missing some. Here the sample spans around 250,000 clones, approximately 90% being singletons. Material: PBMCs or T cells enriched from blood (not recorded which). All receptors derive from a man aged 50-59 years who had been exposed to COVID-19. Each CDR3 is given with its conserved first and last residue. Fields, in order: D gene, clone size, V gene, J gene, CDR3 DNA, CDR3 protein. D genes are given only for firm matches. Size tells how often a clone was seen (once, few, many) or the class of an expanded clone, and some rows leave it out.

D gene: TRBD2
clone size: .
V gene: TRBV19
J gene: TRBJ2-3
CDR3 DNA: TGTGCCAGTAGTCCCATTGGGGGGGAAGCAGATACGCAGTATTTT
CDR3 protein: CASSPIGGEADTQYF

D gene: TRBD1
clone size: .
V gene: TRBV12-3/TRBV12-4
J gene: TRBJ1-2
CDR3 DNA: TGTGCCAGCAGCCCGGGACAGATCTATGGCTACACCTTC
CDR3 protein: CASSPGQIYGYTF

D gene: TRBD1
clone size: .
V gene: TRBV5-4
J gene: TRBJ1-1
CDR3 DNA: TGTGCCAGCAGCTCAGACAGGGTCACTGAAGCTTTCTTT
CDR3 protein: CASSSDRVTEAFF

D gene: TRBD1
clone size: .
V gene: TRBV7-9
J gene: TRBJ1-5
CDR3 DNA: TGTGCCAGCAGCACACAGGGGGGTCAGCCCCAGCATTTT
CDR3 protein: CASSTQGGQPQHF

D gene: .
clone size: .
V gene: TRBV4-2
J gene: TRBJ2-5
CDR3 DNA: TGTGCCAGCAGCCAAGATTTGAGGGGGGGCGGGGAGACCCAGTACTTC
CDR3 protein: CASSQDLRGGGETQYF

D gene: TRBD1
clone size: .
V gene: TRBV5-1
J gene: TRBJ1-4
CDR3 DNA: TGCGCCAGCAGCTTGGCGGGGACAGGGGAAAGTGAAAAACTGTTTTTT
CDR3 protein: CASSLAGTGESEKLFF

D gene: .
clone size: .
V gene: TRBV7-3
J gene: TRBJ1-1
CDR3 DNA: TGTGCCAGCAGCTCTCAAGGACCGGGACACGGTCGCACTGAAGCTTTCTTT
CDR3 protein: CASSSQGPGHGRTEAFF

D gene: TRBD1
clone size: .
V gene: TRBV28
J gene: TRBJ1-2
CDR3 DNA: TGTGCCAGCAGTTTCCCCGGGACAGGGGGCTATGGCTACACCTTC
CDR3 protein: CASSFPGTGGYGYTF

D gene: .
clone size: .
V gene: TRBV5-1
J gene: TRBJ1-5
CDR3 DNA: TGCGCCAGCAGCTTGGACATTAATCAGCCCCAGCATTTT
CDR3 protein: CASSLDINQPQHF

D gene: TRBD1
clone size: .
V gene: TRBV7-2
J gene: TRBJ1-1
CDR3 DNA: TGTGCCAGCAGCCAACGACAGGGCAGGCCTGAAGCTTTCTTT
CDR3 protein: CASSQRQGRPEAFF

D gene: .
clone size: .
V gene: TRBV27
J gene: TRBJ1-4
CDR3 DNA: TGTGCCAGCAGCCCCACAACCGGGACAAGGGAAAAACTGTTTTTT
CDR3 protein: CASSPTTGTREKLFF

D gene: .
clone size: .
V gene: TRBV28
J gene: TRBJ1-1
CDR3 DNA: TGTGCCAGCAGTGCCCACAGGGAATTCTCTGAAGCTTTCTTT
CDR3 protein: CASSAHREFSEAFF

D gene: TRBD2
clone size: .
V gene: TRBV2
J gene: TRBJ2-5
CDR3 DNA: TGTGCCAGCAGTGGGGGACTAGCGGGGGCCCAAGAGACCCAGTACTTC
CDR3 protein: CASSGGLAGAQETQYF

D gene: TRBD1
clone size: .
V gene: TRBV7-3
J gene: TRBJ2-1
CDR3 DNA: TGTGCCAGCAGCTCTAGACAGGGGGCTCGTCGGGAGCAGTTCTTC
CDR3 protein: CASSSRQGARREQFF

D gene: TRBD1
clone size: .
V gene: TRBV12-3/TRBV12-4
J gene: TRBJ1-2
CDR3 DNA: TGTGCCAGCGGAGGGGACAGCTATGGCTACACCTTC
CDR3 protein: CASGGDSYGYTF

D gene: .
clone size: .
V gene: TRBV3-1/TRBV3-2
J gene: TRBJ1-6
CDR3 DNA: TGTGCCAGCAGACTAAGGACAGATAATTCACCCCTCCACTTT
CDR3 protein: CASRLRTDNSPLHF

D gene: .
clone size: .
V gene: TRBV18
J gene: TRBJ1-1
CDR3 DNA: TGTGCCAGCTCACCACATCCCGAAGTAGACACTGAAGCTTTCTTT
CDR3 protein: CASSPHPEVDTEAFF

D gene: TRBD1
clone size: .
V gene: TRBV9
J gene: TRBJ1-2
CDR3 DNA: TGTGCCAGAAGTTCGGACAGGGACCGCTATGGCTACACCTTC
CDR3 protein: CARSSDRDRYGYTF

D gene: .
clone size: .
V gene: TRBV3-1/TRBV3-2
J gene: TRBJ2-6
CDR3 DNA: TGTGCCAGCAGCCAGACGGGCAGGGTGAGTGGGGCCAACGTCCTGACTTTC
CDR3 protein: CASSQTGRVSGANVLTF

D gene: TRBD1
clone size: .
V gene: TRBV5-1
J gene: TRBJ1-6
CDR3 DNA: TGCGCCAGCAGCTTGGGAACAGGGGTTAATTCACCCCTCCACTTT
CDR3 protein: CASSLGTGVNSPLHF

D gene: TRBD2
clone size: .
V gene: TRBV2
J gene: TRBJ2-3
CDR3 DNA: TGTGCCAGCAGTGAAGCGCTCCGTAGCGGGAGGGCATTGGGGACAGATACGCAGTATTTT
CDR3 protein: CASSEALRSGRALGTDTQYF

D gene: .
clone size: .
V gene: TRBV29-1
J gene: TRBJ2-7
CDR3 DNA: TGCAGCGTTACCCCCCGTGGGACACGAAGCTCCTACGAGCAGTACTTC
CDR3 protein: CSVTPRGTRSSYEQYF

D gene: .
clone size: .
V gene: TRBV7-9
J gene: TRBJ2-5
CDR3 DNA: TGTGCCAGCAGCTTTCAACAGGGAATACGAGAGACCCAGTACTTC
CDR3 protein: CASSFQQGIRETQYF

D gene: TRBD2
clone size: .
V gene: TRBV3-1/TRBV3-2
J gene: TRBJ2-5
CDR3 DNA: TGTGCCAGCAGCCCCTGGGGCGGGAGGGGGAACTTC
CDR3 protein: CASSPWGGRGNF

D gene: .
clone size: once
V gene: TRBV6-2/TRBV6-3
J gene: TRBJ1-2
CDR3 DNA: TGTGCCAGCAGTCCGCAGATGTACTATGGCTACACCTTC
CDR3 protein: CASSPQMYYGYTF

D gene: .
clone size: .
V gene: TRBV18
J gene: TRBJ1-4
CDR3 DNA: TGTGCCAGCTCACCTACGACGGGGAATGAAAAACTGTTTTTT
CDR3 protein: CASSPTTGNEKLFF

D gene: .
clone size: .
V gene: TRBV2
J gene: TRBJ1-3
CDR3 DNA: TGTGCCAGCATGGAGACCAACTCTGGAAACACCATATATTTT
CDR3 protein: CASMETNSGNTIYF

D gene: .
clone size: few
V gene: TRBV12-3/TRBV12-4
J gene: TRBJ1-2
CDR3 DNA: TGTGCCAGCAGCCCGGGGGGCTATGGCTACACCTTC
CDR3 protein: CASSPGGYGYTF

D gene: .
clone size: few
V gene: TRBV5-1
J gene: TRBJ2-7
CDR3 DNA: TGCGCCAGCAGTTCCGGAAACAGCCCCTTCGAGCAGTACTTC
CDR3 protein: CASSSGNSPFEQYF

D gene: .
clone size: .
V gene: TRBV7-9
J gene: TRBJ1-2
CDR3 DNA: TGTGCCAGCAGCTTAGTTAACTTGTTTGCAGGGCGCGACTATGGCTACACCTTC
CDR3 protein: CASSLVNLFAGRDYGYTF

D gene: .
clone size: .
V gene: TRBV6-5
J gene: TRBJ1-6
CDR3 DNA: TGTGCCAGCAGTTACTCCGGCAGAGGGTCACCCCTCCACTTT
CDR3 protein: CASSYSGRGSPLHF

D gene: TRBD2
clone size: .
V gene: TRBV5-8
J gene: TRBJ2-1
CDR3 DNA: TGTGCCAGCAGCTTGGAGGGACTAGCGGAAGCCAATGAGCAGTTCTTC
CDR3 protein: CASSLEGLAEANEQFF

D gene: TRBD1
clone size: .
V gene: TRBV9
J gene: TRBJ1-2
CDR3 DNA: TGTGCCAGCAGCACGAGACAGGGATTGAACTATGGCTACACCTTC
CDR3 protein: CASSTRQGLNYGYTF

D gene: .
clone size: .
V gene: TRBV30
J gene: TRBJ1-5
CDR3 DNA: TGTGCCTGGAGACAGTTCAGCAATCAGCCCCAGCATTTT
CDR3 protein: CAWRQFSNQPQHF

D gene: .
clone size: .
V gene: TRBV19
J gene: TRBJ1-1
CDR3 DNA: TGTGCCAGTAGTATGGGGGGGTCGGGTACTGAAGCTTTCTTT
CDR3 protein: CASSMGGSGTEAFF

D gene: TRBD2
clone size: .
V gene: TRBV14
J gene: TRBJ2-2
CDR3 DNA: TGTGCCAGCAGGGGGACTAGCGGGAGCACCGGGGAGCTGTTTTTT
CDR3 protein: CASRGTSGSTGELFF

D gene: TRBD2
clone size: few
V gene: TRBV5-1
J gene: TRBJ2-7
CDR3 DNA: TGCGCCAGCAGCTTGGTACTAGCGGGGGGGCGTGAGCAGTACTTC
CDR3 protein: CASSLVLAGGREQYF

D gene: TRBD2
clone size: .
V gene: TRBV14
J gene: TRBJ2-1
CDR3 DNA: TGTGCCAGCAGCCAAGAGTGGACTAGCGGATACAATGAGCAGTTCTTC
CDR3 protein: CASSQEWTSGYNEQFF

D gene: TRBD2
clone size: .
V gene: TRBV11-2
J gene: TRBJ2-3
CDR3 DNA: TGTGCCAGCAGCGAACTAGCGGGAGAAGATACGCAGTATTTT
CDR3 protein: CASSELAGEDTQYF

D gene: .
clone size: once
V gene: TRBV2
J gene: TRBJ2-1
CDR3 DNA: TGTGCCAGCAGCCGGACAGTTATCTACAATGAGCAGTTCTTC
CDR3 protein: CASSRTVIYNEQFF

D gene: TRBD2
clone size: .
V gene: TRBV11-3
J gene: TRBJ2-1
CDR3 DNA: TGTGCCAGCAGCTTAGAGCTGTCTAGCGGGCCCTACCGCTCCTACAATGAGCAGTTCTTC
CDR3 protein: CASSLELSSGPYRSYNEQFF

D gene: .
clone size: .
V gene: TRBV10-3
J gene: TRBJ2-1
CDR3 DNA: TGTGCCATCAAAGGGGAATACAATGAGCAGTTCTTC
CDR3 protein: CAIKGEYNEQFF

D gene: .
clone size: .
V gene: TRBV19
J gene: TRBJ1-2
CDR3 DNA: TGTGCCAGTAGTATAGCGAACAACCGTAACTATGGCTACACCTTC
CDR3 protein: CASSIANNRNYGYTF

D gene: .
clone size: .
V gene: TRBV25-1
J gene: TRBJ2-3
CDR3 DNA: TGTGCCAGCAGTGTAGGCGCCCCAGGGACGCAGTATTTT
CDR3 protein: CASSVGAPGTQYF

D gene: TRBD1
clone size: .
V gene: TRBV20-1
J gene: TRBJ1-1
CDR3 DNA: TGCAGTGCTAGAGGACAGGGGGGGGCTTTCTTT
CDR3 protein: CSARGQGGAFF